Listed here is a single T cell receptor beta chain. The naive CD8 population came from CD45RO-negative cells selected for CCR7, without terminally differentiated effector memory CD45RA+ cells. Repertoires were generated with immunoSEQ multiplex PCR, while TCRdb's copy carries only in-frame clones and drops some. The sample has under 1 million clones; 90% to 97% are singletons. This entry comes from a study of shared clonotypes between healthy human individuals. V was pared by 5 bases and J by 3 bases, with 8 bases of the junction left unmatched. The CDR3 length is 15 residues. CDR1 and CDR2 from the germline V gene are SGHAT and FQNNGV.

The chain combines TRBV11-2 with TRBJ2-7; TRBD2 matches at 9 bases. This receptor was obtained from a man aged 25-45 years in good health. Sequencing input: naive CD8+ T cells sorted from blood. The CDR3 bases are TGTGCCAGCAGCCGATTTAGCGGGAGCAGCTACGAGCAGTACTTC. Its translation: CASSRFSGSSYEQYF.